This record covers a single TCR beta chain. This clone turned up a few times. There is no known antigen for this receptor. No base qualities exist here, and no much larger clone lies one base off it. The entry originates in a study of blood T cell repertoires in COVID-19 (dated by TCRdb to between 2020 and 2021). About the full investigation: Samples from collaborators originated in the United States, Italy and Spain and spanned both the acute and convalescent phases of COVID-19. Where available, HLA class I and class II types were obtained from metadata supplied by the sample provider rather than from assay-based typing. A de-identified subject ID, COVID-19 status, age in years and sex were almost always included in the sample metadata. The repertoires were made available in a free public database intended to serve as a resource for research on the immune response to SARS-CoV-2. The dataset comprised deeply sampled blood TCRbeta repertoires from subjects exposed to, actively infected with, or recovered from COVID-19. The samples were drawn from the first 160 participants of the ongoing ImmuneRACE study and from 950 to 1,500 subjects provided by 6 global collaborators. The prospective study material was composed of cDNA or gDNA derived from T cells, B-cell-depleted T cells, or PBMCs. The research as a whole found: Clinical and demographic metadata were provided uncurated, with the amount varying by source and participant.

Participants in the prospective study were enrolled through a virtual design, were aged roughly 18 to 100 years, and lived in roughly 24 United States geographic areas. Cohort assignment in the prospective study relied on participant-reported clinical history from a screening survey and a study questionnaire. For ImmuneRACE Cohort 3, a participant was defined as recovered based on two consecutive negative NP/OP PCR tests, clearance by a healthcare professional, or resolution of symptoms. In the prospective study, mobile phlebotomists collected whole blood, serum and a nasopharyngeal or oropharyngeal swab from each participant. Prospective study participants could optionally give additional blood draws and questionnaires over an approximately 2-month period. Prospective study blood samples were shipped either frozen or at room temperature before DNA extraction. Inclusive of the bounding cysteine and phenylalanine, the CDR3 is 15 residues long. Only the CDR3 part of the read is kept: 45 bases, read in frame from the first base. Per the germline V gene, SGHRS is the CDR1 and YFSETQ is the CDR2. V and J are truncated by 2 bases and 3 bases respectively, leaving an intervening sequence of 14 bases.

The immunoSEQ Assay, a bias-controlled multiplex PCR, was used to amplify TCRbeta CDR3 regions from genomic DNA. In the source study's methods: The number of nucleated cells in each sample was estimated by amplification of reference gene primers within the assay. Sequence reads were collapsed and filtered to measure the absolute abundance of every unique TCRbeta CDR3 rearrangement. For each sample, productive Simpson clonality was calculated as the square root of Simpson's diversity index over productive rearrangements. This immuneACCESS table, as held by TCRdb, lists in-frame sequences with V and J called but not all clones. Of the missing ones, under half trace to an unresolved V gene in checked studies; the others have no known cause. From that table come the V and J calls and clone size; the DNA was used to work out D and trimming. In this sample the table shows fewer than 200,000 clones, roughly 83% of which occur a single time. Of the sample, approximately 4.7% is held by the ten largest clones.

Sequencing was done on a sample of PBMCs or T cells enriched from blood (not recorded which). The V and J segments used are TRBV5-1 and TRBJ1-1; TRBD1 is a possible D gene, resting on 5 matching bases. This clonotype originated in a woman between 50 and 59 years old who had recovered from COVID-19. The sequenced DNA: TGCGCCAGCAGCTTCGTAGGGGTCCTGGACACTGAAGCTTTCTTT. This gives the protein CASSFVGVLDTEAFF.